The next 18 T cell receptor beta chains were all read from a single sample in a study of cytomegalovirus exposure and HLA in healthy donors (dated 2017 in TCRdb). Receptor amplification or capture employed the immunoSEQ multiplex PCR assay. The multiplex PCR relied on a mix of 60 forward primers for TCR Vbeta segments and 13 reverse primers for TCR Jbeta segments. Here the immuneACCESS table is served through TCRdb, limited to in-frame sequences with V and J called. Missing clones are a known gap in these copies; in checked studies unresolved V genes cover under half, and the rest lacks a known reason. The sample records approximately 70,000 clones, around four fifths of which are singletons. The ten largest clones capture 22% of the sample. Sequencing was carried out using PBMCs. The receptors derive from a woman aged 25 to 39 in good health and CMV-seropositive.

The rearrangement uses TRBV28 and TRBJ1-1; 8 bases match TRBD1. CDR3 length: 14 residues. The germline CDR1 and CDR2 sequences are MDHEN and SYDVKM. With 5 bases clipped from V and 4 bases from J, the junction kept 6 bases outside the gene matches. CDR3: CASSHTGGSTEAFF. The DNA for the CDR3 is TGTGCCAGCAGTCATACAGGGGGTAGCACTGAAGCTTTCTTT.

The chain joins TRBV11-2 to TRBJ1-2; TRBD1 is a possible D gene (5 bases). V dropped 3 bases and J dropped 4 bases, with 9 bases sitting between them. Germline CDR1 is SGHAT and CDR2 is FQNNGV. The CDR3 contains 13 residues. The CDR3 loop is CASSFRDSYGYTF. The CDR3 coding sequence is TGTGCCAGCAGCTTCCGCGACAGCTATGGCTACACCTTC.

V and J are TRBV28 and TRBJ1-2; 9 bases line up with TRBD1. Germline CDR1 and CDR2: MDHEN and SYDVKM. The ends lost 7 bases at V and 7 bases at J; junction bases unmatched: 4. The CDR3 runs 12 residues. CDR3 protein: CASNTGGRGYTF. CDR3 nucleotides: TGTGCCAGCAACACAGGGGGCCGTGGCTACACCTTC.

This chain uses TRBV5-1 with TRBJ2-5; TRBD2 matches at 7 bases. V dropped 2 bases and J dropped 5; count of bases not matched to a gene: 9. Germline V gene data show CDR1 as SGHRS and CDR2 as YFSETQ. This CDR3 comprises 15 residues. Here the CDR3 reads CASSLTTSNWETQYF. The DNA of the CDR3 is TGCGCCAGCAGCTTAACGACTAGCAATTGGGAGACCCAGTACTTC.

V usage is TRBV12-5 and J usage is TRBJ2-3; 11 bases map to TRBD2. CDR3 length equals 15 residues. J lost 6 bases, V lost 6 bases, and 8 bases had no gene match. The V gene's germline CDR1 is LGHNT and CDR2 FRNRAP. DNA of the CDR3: TGTGCTAGTGGCCTAGCGGGGGGCCAAATGGATACGCAGTATTTT. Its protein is CASGLAGGQMDTQYF. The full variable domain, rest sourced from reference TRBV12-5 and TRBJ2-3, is DARVTQTPRHKVTEMGQEVTMRCQPILGHNTVFWYRQTMMQGLELLAYFRNRAPLDDSGMPKDRFSAEMPDATLATLKIQPSEPRDSAVYFCASGLAGGQMDTQYFGPGTRLTVL.

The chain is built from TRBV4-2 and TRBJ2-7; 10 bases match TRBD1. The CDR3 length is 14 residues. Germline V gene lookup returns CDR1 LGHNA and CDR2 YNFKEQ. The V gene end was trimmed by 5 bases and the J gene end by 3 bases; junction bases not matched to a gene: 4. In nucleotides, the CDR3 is TGTGCCAGCAGCTCCGGGACAGGGGACTACGAGCAGTACTTC. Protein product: CASSSGTGDYEQYF.

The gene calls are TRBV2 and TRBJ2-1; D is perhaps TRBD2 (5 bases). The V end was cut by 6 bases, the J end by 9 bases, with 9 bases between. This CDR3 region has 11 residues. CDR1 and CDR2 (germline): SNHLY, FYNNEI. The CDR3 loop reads CASSGLREQFF. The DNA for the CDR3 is TGTGCCAGCAGCGGACTTCGTGAGCAGTTCTTC.

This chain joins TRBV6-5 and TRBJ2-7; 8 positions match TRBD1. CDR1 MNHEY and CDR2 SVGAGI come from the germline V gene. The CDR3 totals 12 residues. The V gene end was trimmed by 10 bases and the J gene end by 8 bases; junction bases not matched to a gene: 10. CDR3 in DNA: TGTGCCACCAGAAGGACAGGGACCAAGCAGTACTTC. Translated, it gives CATRRTGTKQYF.

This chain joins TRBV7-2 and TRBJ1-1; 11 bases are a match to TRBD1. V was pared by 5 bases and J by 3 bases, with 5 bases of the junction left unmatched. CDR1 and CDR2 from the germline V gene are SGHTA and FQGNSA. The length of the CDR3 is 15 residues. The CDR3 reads CASSTGTGGHTEAFF. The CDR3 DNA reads TGTGCCAGCAGCACGGGGACAGGGGGGCACACTGAAGCTTTCTTT.

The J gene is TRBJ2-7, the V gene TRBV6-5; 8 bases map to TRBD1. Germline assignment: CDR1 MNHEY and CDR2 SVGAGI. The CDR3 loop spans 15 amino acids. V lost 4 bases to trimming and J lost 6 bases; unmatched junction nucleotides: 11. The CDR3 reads CASSSSPDRVTEQYF. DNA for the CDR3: TGTGCCAGCAGTTCCAGCCCGGACAGGGTCACCGAGCAGTACTTC.

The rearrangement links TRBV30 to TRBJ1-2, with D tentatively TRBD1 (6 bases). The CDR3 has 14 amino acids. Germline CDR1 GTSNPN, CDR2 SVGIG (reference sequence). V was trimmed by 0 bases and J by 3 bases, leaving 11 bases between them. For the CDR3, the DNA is TGTGCCTGGAGTGTGTACAGGGTATACTATGGCTACACCTTC. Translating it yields CAWSVYRVYYGYTF.

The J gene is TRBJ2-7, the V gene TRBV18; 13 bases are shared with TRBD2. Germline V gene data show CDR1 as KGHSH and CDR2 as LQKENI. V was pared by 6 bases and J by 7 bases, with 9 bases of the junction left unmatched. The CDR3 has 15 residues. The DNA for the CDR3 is TGTGCCAGCTCTTCCGGGACTAGCGGGATCTGGGAGCAGTACTTC. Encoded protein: CASSSGTSGIWEQYF.

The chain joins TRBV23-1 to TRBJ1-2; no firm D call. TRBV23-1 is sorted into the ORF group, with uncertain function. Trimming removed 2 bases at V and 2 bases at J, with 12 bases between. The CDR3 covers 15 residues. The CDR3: CASSQLERENYGYTF. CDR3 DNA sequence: TGCGCCAGCAGTCAACTGGAGAGGGAGAACTATGGCTACACCTTC.

CDR3 in amino acids: CASSGGTGLARNEQFF. CDR3 bases: TGTGCCAGCAGCGGAGGTACGGGACTAGCGAGGAATGAGCAGTTCTTC. V and J are TRBV2 and TRBJ2-1; 10 positions match TRBD2. Trimming took 6 bases from V and 7 from J; bases not matched to a gene: 12. Germline assignment: CDR1 SNHLY and CDR2 FYNNEI. CDR3 length equals 16 residues.

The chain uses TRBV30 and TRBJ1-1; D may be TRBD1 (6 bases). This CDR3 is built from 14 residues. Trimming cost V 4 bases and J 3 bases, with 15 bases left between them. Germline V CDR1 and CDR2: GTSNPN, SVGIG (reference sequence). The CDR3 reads CAWNKNAGDTEAFF. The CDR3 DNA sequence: TGTGCCTGGAACAAAAACGCAGGGGACACTGAAGCTTTCTTT.

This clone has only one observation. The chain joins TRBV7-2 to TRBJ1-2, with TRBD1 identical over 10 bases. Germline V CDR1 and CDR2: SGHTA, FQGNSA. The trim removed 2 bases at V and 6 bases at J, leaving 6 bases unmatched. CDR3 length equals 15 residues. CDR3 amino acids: CASSLNRQGAHGYTF. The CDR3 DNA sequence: TGTGCCAGCAGCTTAAACCGACAGGGGGCGCATGGCTACACCTTC.

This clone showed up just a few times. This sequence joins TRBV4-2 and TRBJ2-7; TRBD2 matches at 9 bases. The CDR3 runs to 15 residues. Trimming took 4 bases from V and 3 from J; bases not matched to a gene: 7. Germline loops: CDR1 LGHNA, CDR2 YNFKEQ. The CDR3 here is CASSLPGTSIYEQYF. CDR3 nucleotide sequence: TGTGCCAGCAGCCTTCCGGGGACTAGCATCTACGAGCAGTACTTC.

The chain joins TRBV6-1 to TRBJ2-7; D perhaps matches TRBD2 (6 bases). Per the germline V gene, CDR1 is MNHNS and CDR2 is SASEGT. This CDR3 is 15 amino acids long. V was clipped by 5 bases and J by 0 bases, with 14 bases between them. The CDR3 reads CASSFISGDSYEQYF. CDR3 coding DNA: TGTGCCAGCAGTTTTATTAGCGGAGACTCCTACGAGCAGTACTTC.